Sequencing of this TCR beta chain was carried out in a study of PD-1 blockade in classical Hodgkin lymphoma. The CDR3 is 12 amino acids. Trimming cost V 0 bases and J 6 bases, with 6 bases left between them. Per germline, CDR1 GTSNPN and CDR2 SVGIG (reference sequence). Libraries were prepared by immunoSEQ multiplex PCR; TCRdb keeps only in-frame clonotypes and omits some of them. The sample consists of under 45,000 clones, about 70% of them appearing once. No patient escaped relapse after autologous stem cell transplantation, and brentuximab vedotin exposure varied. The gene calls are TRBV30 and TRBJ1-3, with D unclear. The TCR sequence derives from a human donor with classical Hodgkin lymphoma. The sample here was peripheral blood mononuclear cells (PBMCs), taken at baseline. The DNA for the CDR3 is TGTGCCTGGAGTGTATCCGCAAACACCATATATTTT. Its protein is CAWSVSANTIYF. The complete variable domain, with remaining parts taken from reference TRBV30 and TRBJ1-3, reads SQTIHQWPATLVQPVGSPLSLECTVEGTSNPNLYWYRQAAGRGLQLLFYSVGIGQISSEVPQNLSASRPQDRQFILSSKKLLLSDSGFYLCAWSVSANTIYFGEGSWLTVV.